Presented here are 24 T cell receptor beta chains from one specimen sequenced in a study of blood T cell repertoires in COVID-19. Profiling relied on immunoSEQ multiplex PCR, and the TCRdb table lists in-frame clones only, not all of them. The table shows 80,000 to 100,000 clones, with over 75% occurring only once. The sample was peripheral blood. The origin of the receptors is a woman of 80 years or more with active or convalescent COVID-19.

This sequence joins TRBV28 and TRBJ1-2, with D maybe TRBD1 (6 bases). CDR1 MDHEN and CDR2 SYDVKM come from the germline V gene. The germline V and J ends were trimmed by 5 bases and 4 bases, with 17 bases remaining between them. The CDR3 covers 15 residues. The CDR3 is CASSLATGSSYGYTF. CDR3 DNA sequence: TGTGCCAGCAGTCTGGCGACAGGATCCTCCTATGGCTACACCTTC.

Written as DNA, the CDR3 is TGTGCCAGCAGTTTATCGACAGGGGTTTATAATTCACCCCTCCACTTT. Its protein is CASSLSTGVYNSPLHF. The chain carries TRBV27 and TRBJ1-6; 8 positions match TRBD1. The CDR3 runs to 16 residues. CDR1 and CDR2 (germline): MNHEY, SMNVEV (reference sequence). V gave up 0 bases and J gave up 4 bases; unmatched junction bases: 2.

The chain recombines TRBV7-2 with TRBJ1-2; 7 bases agree with TRBD1. The CDR3 is 13 residues long. Looked up from germline, CDR1 is SGHTA and CDR2 is FQGNSA. Losses at the gene ends were 4 bases for V and 4 bases for J; bases not matched to a gene: 3. In DNA form, the CDR3 reads TGTGCCAGCAGCTCGACAGGGCCCTATGGCTACACCTTC. This encodes CASSSTGPYGYTF.

V is TRBV7-8 and J is TRBJ1-2; 10 bases map to TRBD1. Germline V gives CDR1 SGHVS, CDR2 FQNEAQ. Trimming took 5 bases from V and 7 from J; bases not matched to a gene: 19. This CDR3 contains 18 residues. CDR3 in amino acids: CASSMRKGTGEAGSGYTF. The CDR3 DNA reads TGTGCCAGCAGCATGCGTAAAGGGACAGGGGAGGCAGGTTCTGGCTACACCTTC.

The V gene is TRBV14, the J gene TRBJ2-7; the D is unclear. There are 12 residues in the CDR3. Germline V CDR1 and CDR2: SGHDN, FVKESK. V was shortened by 1 base and J by 6 bases, with 7 bases between the two germline ends. In DNA form, the CDR3 reads TGTGCCAGCAGCCAAGGGGCGATCGAGCAGTACTTC. It is translated as CASSQGAIEQYF.

The rearrangement uses TRBV23-1 and TRBJ2-7, with 9 bases matching TRBD1. TRBV23-1 is identified as an open reading frame with a role that is uncertain. The CDR3 runs 17 residues. Trimming took 2 bases from V and 6 from J; bases not matched to a gene: 14. CDR3 nucleotides: TGCGCCAGCAGTCAACAAGTCCGGGACAGGGTACTCCTCGAGCAGTACTTC. Protein: CASSQQVRDRVLLEQYF.

The chain is built from TRBV28 and TRBJ1-5, with a tentative D call TRBD1 (6 bases). The CDR3 sequence is 14 residues long. V was clipped by 6 bases and J by 1 base, with 10 bases between them. CDR1 is MDHEN, CDR2 SYDVKM, per germline. The CDR3 nucleotides read TGTGCCAGCAGAAGGGGGGGGAGCAATCAGCCCCAGCATTTT. This gives the protein CASRRGGSNQPQHF. Using reference TRBV28 and TRBJ1-5 for the parts outside the CDR3, the full variable domain is DVKVTQSSRYLVKRTGEKVFLECVQDMDHENMFWYRQDPGLGLRLIYFSYDVKMKEKGDIPEGYSVSREKKERFSLILESASTNQTSMYLCASRRGGSNQPQHFGDGTRLSIL.

The genes are TRBV10-3 and TRBJ2-1; the match to TRBD2 covers 10 bases. Germline trimming cut 2 bases from V and 4 bases from J; bases unmatched to any gene: 2. The CDR3 is 15 amino acids. CDR1 and CDR2 (germline): ENHRY, SYGVKD. The CDR3 loop is CAISEASGGYNEQFF. The CDR3 DNA is TGTGCCATCAGTGAGGCTAGCGGGGGATACAATGAGCAGTTCTTC.

The chain employs TRBV28 and TRBJ1-2; D unclear. Germline assignment: CDR1 MDHEN and CDR2 SYDVKM. This CDR3 is built from 14 residues. V shed 4 bases and J shed 5 bases, with 14 bases lying between them. DNA for the CDR3: TGTGCCAGCAGTTCCCAGAGGGCTGTGTATGGCTACACCTTC. This translates into CASSSQRAVYGYTF.

The chain has TRBV12-5 and TRBJ1-5; the D gene is possibly TRBD1 (5 bases). The V end lost 6 bases, the J end lost 7 bases, and 10 bases lay between the germline ends. The germline CDR1 and CDR2 sequences are LGHNT and FRNRAP. This CDR3 contains 12 residues. CDR3 region: CASGRDIQPQHF. The CDR3 DNA reads as TGTGCTAGTGGCAGGGATATCCAGCCCCAGCATTTT.

This rearrangement joins TRBV5-1 to TRBJ2-1; 13 bases line up with TRBD2. The J segment lost 7 bases and the V segment lost 0 bases, leaving 4 bases of the junction unmatched. Germline CDR1 and CDR2: SGHRS and YFSETQ. The CDR3 is made up of 16 amino acids. The CDR3 sequence: CASSLGVLAGGNEQFF. CDR3 sequence (DNA): TGCGCCAGCAGCTTGGGAGTACTAGCGGGGGGGAATGAGCAGTTCTTC.

This sequence joins TRBV12-3 or TRBV12-4 and TRBJ1-5; D uncertain. Trimming pared 2 bases from V and 6 bases from J, leaving 5 bases between. The CDR3 loop spans 12 amino acids. The CDR3 DNA reads as TGTGCCAGCAGTTTAATCGGTCAGCCCCAGCATTTT. It encodes CASSLIGQPQHF.

The chain links TRBV7-3 to TRBJ2-2, with a tentative D call TRBD2 (6 bases). The CDR3 loop spans 16 amino acids. Germline CDR1 is SGHTA and CDR2 is FQGTGA. Trimming left V 0 bases short and J 2 bases short, with 10 bases between. CDR3 nucleotides: TGTGCCAGCAGCTTAACTAGCGCGGGAAACACCGGGGAGCTGTTTTTT. This gives the protein CASSLTSAGNTGELFF.

The gene calls are TRBV3-1 (or the pseudogene TRBV3-2) and TRBJ2-3, with D perhaps matching TRBD2 (6 bases). The germline gives CDR1 LGHDT, CDR2 YNNKEL (reference sequence). This CDR3 has 15 residues. The ends were cut back, 2 bases at V and 0 bases at J, with 9 bases in the middle. The CDR3 sequence is CASSQIGTSTDTQYF. In DNA form, the CDR3 reads TGTGCCAGCAGCCAAATCGGGACTAGCACAGATACGCAGTATTTT.

This chain links TRBV4-1 with TRBJ2-3; no clear D. Trimming cost V 3 bases and J 2 bases, with 3 bases left between them. Germline V lookup: CDR1 MGHRA, CDR2 YSYEKL. The CDR3 sequence is 12 residues long. The CDR3 DNA reads as TGCGCCAGCAGCCATCTCACAGATACGCAGTATTTT. This gives the protein CASSHLTDTQYF.

This rearrangement joins TRBV4-3 to TRBJ1-4, with 12 nucleotides matching TRBD1. V trimming: 4 bases; J trimming: 8 bases; junction bases outside the gene matches: 8. The CDR3 is 16 residues long. CDR1 and CDR2 from the germline V gene are LGHNA and YSLEER. CDR3 protein: CASSPVAGTGGEKLFF. The DNA of the CDR3 is TGCGCCAGCAGCCCAGTCGCCGGGACAGGGGGCGAAAAACTGTTTTTT.

The rearrangement joins TRBV7-2 to TRBJ2-1; 8 bases line up with TRBD1. J gave up 0 bases and V 5 bases, and 3 bases lay outside the gene matches. Germline CDR1 is SGHTA and CDR2 is FQGNSA. The CDR3 contains 15 residues. CDR3 bases: TGTGCCAGCAGCCAAACAGGGGGCTCCTACAATGAGCAGTTCTTC. Its translation is CASSQTGGSYNEQFF.

In its sample, this clone was seen once. The rearrangement joins TRBV6-4 to TRBJ2-5; 9 positions match TRBD2. V gave up 11 bases and J gave up 1 base; unmatched junction bases: 11. The CDR3 extends over 15 amino acids. Germline V gene data show CDR1 as MRHNA and CDR2 as SNTAGT. CDR3 nucleotides: TGTGCCCGACGGTCGGCGGGGGGGCTCCAAGAGACCCAGTACTTC. Amino acid sequence: CARRSAGGLQETQYF.

The J gene is TRBJ2-1, the V gene TRBV19, with TRBD2 matching over 9 bases. Trimming removed 8 bases from V and 8 bases from J; junction bases left unmatched: 10. Germline CDR1 and CDR2: LNHDA and SQIVND (reference sequence). The CDR3 consists of 14 residues. CDR3 sequence: CASSAGLASDEQFF. The CDR3 nucleotides read TGTGCCAGTTCCGCCGGACTAGCGAGCGATGAGCAGTTCTTC.

This chain connects TRBV10-3 to TRBJ2-6, with 9 bases matching TRBD1. The V gene end was trimmed by 4 bases and the J gene end by 0 bases; junction bases not matched to a gene: 13. This CDR3 is 20 amino acids long. Germline CDR1 and CDR2: ENHRY and SYGVKD. In DNA form, the CDR3 reads TGTGCCATCAGTGTTGGGCCCCAACAGGGGGCCGTCTCTGGGGCCAACGTCCTGACTTTC. Encoded protein: CAISVGPQQGAVSGANVLTF.

A single count supports this clone. The chain is built from TRBV6-2 or TRBV6-3 and TRBJ2-1; D is perhaps TRBD1 (6 bases). V was cut by 5 bases and J by 8 bases, with 10 bases left in between. The length of the CDR3 is 12 residues. From germline, CDR1 is MNHEY and CDR2 SVGEGT. CDR3 DNA sequence: TGTGCCAGCAGTCCACAGGGAGATGAGCAGTTCTTC. Its protein product is CASSPQGDEQFF.

This clone was picked up one time. The DNA for the CDR3 is TGCGCCAGCAGCCAGCGCGCGACAGATACGCAGTATTTT. Residues: CASSQRATDTQYF. V is TRBV4-3 and J is TRBJ2-3; D uncertain. The ends were cut back, 3 bases at V and 3 bases at J, with 7 bases in the middle. Per the germline V gene, CDR1 is LGHNA and CDR2 is YSLEER. This CDR3 is 13 amino acids long.

The V and J genes are TRBV30 and TRBJ2-7, with TRBD1 as a possible D gene (6 bases). Between the trimmed V and J ends, which lost 0 bases and 2 bases, there was a span of 8 bases. The CDR3 loop spans 13 amino acids. CDR1 is GTSNPN and CDR2 is SVGIG in the germline V gene (reference sequence). The CDR3 nucleotides are TGTGCCTGGAGTGTTGAGGGGGCCTACGAGCAGTACTTC. This codes for CAWSVEGAYEQYF.

The gene calls are TRBV10-3 and TRBJ2-1, with TRBD2 as a possible D gene (5 bases). The CDR3 consists of 14 residues. V shed 10 bases and J shed 7 bases, with 20 bases lying between them. Per the germline V gene, CDR1 is ENHRY and CDR2 is SYGVKD. CDR3 protein: CATREGVSVNEQFF. CDR3 nucleotide sequence: TGTGCCACCCGCGAGGGAGTGTCCGTAAATGAGCAGTTCTTC.